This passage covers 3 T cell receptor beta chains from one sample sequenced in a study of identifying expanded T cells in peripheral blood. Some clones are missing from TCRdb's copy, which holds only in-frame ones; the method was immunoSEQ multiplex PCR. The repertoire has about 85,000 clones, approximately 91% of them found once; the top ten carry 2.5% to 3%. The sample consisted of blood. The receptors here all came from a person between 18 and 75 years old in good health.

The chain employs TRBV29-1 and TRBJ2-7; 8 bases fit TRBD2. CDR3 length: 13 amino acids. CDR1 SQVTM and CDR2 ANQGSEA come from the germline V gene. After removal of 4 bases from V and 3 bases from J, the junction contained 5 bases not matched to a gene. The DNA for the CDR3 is TGCAGCGTTGGAGCGGGAGACCACTACGAGCAGTACTTC. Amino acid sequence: CSVGAGDHYEQYF.

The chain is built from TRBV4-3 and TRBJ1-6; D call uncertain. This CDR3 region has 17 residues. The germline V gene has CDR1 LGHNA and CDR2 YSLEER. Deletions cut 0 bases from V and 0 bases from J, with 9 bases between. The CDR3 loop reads CASSQEAGSSYNSPLHF. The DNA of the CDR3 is TGCGCCAGCAGCCAAGAGGCGGGGAGCTCCTATAATTCACCCCTCCACTTT.

CDR3 nucleotide sequence: TGCAGCGTCGTGCCACTTGGGACGGACCCCTACGAGCAGTACTTC. Amino acid sequence: CSVVPLGTDPYEQYF. V is TRBV29-1 and J is TRBJ2-7, with D perhaps being TRBD1 or TRBD2 (5 bases each). The germline V and J ends were trimmed by 6 bases and 2 bases, with 20 bases remaining between them. The length of the CDR3 is 15 residues. Germline CDR1 SQVTM, CDR2 ANQGSEA.